The 21 T cell receptor beta chains listed next were all sequenced from one sample in a study of blood T cell repertoires in COVID-19. TCRdb keeps only in-frame clones here, not all; method: immunoSEQ multiplex PCR. This table holds about 97,000 clones, roughly nine tenths found once. The sample was peripheral blood. Receptors were obtained from a man aged 50 to 60 with acute or convalescent COVID-19.

The chain carries TRBV6-1 and TRBJ1-2; a weak D match, TRBD1 (5 bases). This CDR3 has 15 residues. Germline CDR1 and CDR2: MNHNS and SASEGT. The V end was cut by 1 base, the J end by 4 bases, with 13 bases between. CDR3 region: CASSEGGRPPYGYTF. The CDR3 nucleotides are TGTGCCAGCAGTGAAGGGGGCCGCCCGCCCTATGGCTACACCTTC.

The rearrangement links TRBV7-2 to TRBJ1-6, with 7 bases identical to TRBD1. The trim removed 0 bases at V and 14 bases at J, leaving 13 bases unmatched. Germline V gives CDR1 SGHTA, CDR2 FQGNSA. This CDR3 contains 16 residues. This CDR3 is CASSLAGTVPQLTLHF. CDR3 sequence (DNA): TGTGCCAGCAGCTTAGCGGGGACAGTCCCCCAGTTAACCCTCCACTTT.

This chain uses TRBV3-1 (or the pseudogene TRBV3-2) with TRBJ1-5; 7 positions agree with TRBD1. The CDR3 runs to 14 residues. Trimming took 2 bases from V and 6 from J; bases not matched to a gene: 4. Germline loops: CDR1 LGHDT, CDR2 YNNKEL (reference sequence). CDR3 bases: TGTGCCAGCAGCCAATCGACAGGGACTCAGCCCCAGCATTTT. Its protein is CASSQSTGTQPQHF.

The CDR3 DNA reads as TGTGCCAGCAGCGTATCCGGGACTAGCGGGGGGCAGTTCTTC. Amino acid sequence: CASSVSGTSGGQFF. This chain uses TRBV9 with TRBJ2-1; TRBD2 matches 14 bases. The CDR3 consists of 14 residues. Losses at the gene ends were 1 base for V and 12 bases for J; bases not matched to a gene: 3. The germline V gene has CDR1 SGDLS and CDR2 YYNGEE.

Worth noting for this clone: The germline gene is not matched at one end of the junction; a read error may be the cause. The chain employs TRBV2 and TRBJ2-7; 11 bases agree with TRBD1. CDR1 is SNHLY and CDR2 is FYNNEI in the germline V gene. The CDR3 has 15 residues. CDR3 in amino acids: CASSEGQGATYEQYF. CDR3 coding DNA: TGTGCCAGCAGCGAAGGACAGGGGGCCACCTACGAGCAGTACTTC.

The DNA for the CDR3 is TGTGCCAGCAGCTGGGACAGCTCCTACAATGAGCAGTTCTTC. Its protein product is CASSWDSSYNEQFF. The chain joins TRBV27 to TRBJ2-1; 7 bases agree with TRBD1. CDR3 size: 14 residues. In germline, CDR1 is MNHEY, CDR2 SMNVEV (reference sequence). With 6 bases clipped from V and 0 bases from J, the junction kept 2 bases outside the gene matches.

The chain couples TRBV9 to TRBJ1-6, with 9 bases matching TRBD1. The V gene's germline CDR1 is SGDLS and CDR2 YYNGEE. This CDR3 region has 15 residues. The trim removed 0 bases at V and 10 bases at J, leaving 5 bases unmatched. This chain's CDR3 is CASSVGDRVRSPLHF. CDR3 coding DNA: TGTGCCAGCAGCGTAGGGGACAGGGTGAGATCACCCCTCCACTTT.

V is TRBV2 and J is TRBJ2-4; D is undetermined. Between the trimmed V and J ends, which lost 7 bases and 6 bases, there was a span of 13 bases. Germline loops: CDR1 SNHLY, CDR2 FYNNEI. There are 13 residues in the CDR3. CDR3 in DNA: TGTGCCAGCACCCCCGGGTATTTAAACATTCAGTACTTC. It codes for CASTPGYLNIQYF.

V is TRBV13 and J is TRBJ1-6; the D gene is possibly TRBD1 (5 bases). Germline V gives CDR1 PRHDT, CDR2 FYEKMQ (reference sequence). This CDR3 contains 15 residues. Trimming left V 3 bases short and J 0 bases short, with 6 bases between. The CDR3 loop is CASSLGGSYNSPLHF. The CDR3 region has the DNA TGTGCCAGCAGCTTGGGGGGCTCCTATAATTCACCCCTCCACTTT.

The chain uses TRBV6-2 or TRBV6-3 and TRBJ2-3; 7 bases are shared with TRBD2. The V gene's germline CDR1 is MNHEY and CDR2 SVGEGT. The CDR3 is 14 residues long. V was pared by 2 bases and J by 2 bases, with 1 base of the junction left unmatched. CDR3 in amino acids: CASSYAGVTDTQYF. DNA for the CDR3: TGTGCCAGCAGTTACGCGGGGGTCACAGATACGCAGTATTTT.

The rearrangement uses TRBV6-5 and TRBJ2-4, with D unresolved. V shed 2 bases and J shed 4 bases, with 6 bases lying between them. The CDR3 extends over 13 amino acids. The germline gives CDR1 MNHEY, CDR2 SVGAGI. CDR3 nucleotides: TGTGCCAGCAGTTACCCCGGGAAAAACATTCAGTACTTC. It codes for CASSYPGKNIQYF.

CDR3 sequence: CASSLRRAADTQYF. The DNA of the CDR3 is TGTGCCAGCAGCTTACGGAGGGCAGCAGATACGCAGTATTTT. The chain uses TRBV7-8 and TRBJ2-3; perhaps TRBD2 as D (6 bases). CDR3 length equals 14 residues. The V gene lost 2 bases and the J gene lost 4 bases, with 10 bases spanning the gap. Per germline, CDR1 SGHVS and CDR2 FQNEAQ. Full variable domain (rest looked up from reference TRBV7-8 and TRBJ2-3): GAGVSQSPRYKVAKRGQDVALRCDPISGHVSLFWYQQALGQGPEFLTYFQNEAQLDKSGLPSDRFFAERPEGSVSTLKIQRTQQEDSAVYLCASSLRRAADTQYFGPGTRLTVL.

The gene calls are TRBV6-5 and TRBJ2-4, with D tentatively TRBD2 (6 bases). The V gene's germline CDR1 is MNHEY and CDR2 SVGAGI. Trimming shortened V by 6 bases and J by 4 bases, and 16 bases separated the two germline ends. The CDR3 spans 15 residues. The CDR3 DNA reads TGTGCCAGCAGCGATTCGGGGGTCCTAAAAAACATTCAGTACTTC. Its protein is CASSDSGVLKNIQYF.

V usage is TRBV28 and J usage is TRBJ1-6; D remains ambiguous. The germline gives CDR1 MDHEN, CDR2 SYDVKM. Trimming cost V 2 bases and J 10 bases, with 24 bases left between them. The CDR3 extends over 18 amino acids. The CDR3 DNA reads TGTGCCAGCAGTTTACCCGGACCGGGAGGTTTTTTAGGATCACCCCTCCACTTT. Amino acid sequence: CASSLPGPGGFLGSPLHF.

V is TRBV3-1 (or the pseudogene TRBV3-2) and J is TRBJ1-5, with unresolved D. The V end was cut by 1 base, the J end by 7 bases, with 17 bases between. This CDR3 has 16 residues. The germline CDR1 and CDR2 sequences are LGHDT and YNNKEL (reference sequence). The DNA of the CDR3 is TGTGCCAGCAGCCAAGCGATAGCCGGCGGATTCCAGCCCCAGCATTTT. Protein sequence: CASSQAIAGGFQPQHF.

This clone was detected only once. The chain is built from TRBV19 and TRBJ1-5, with D possibly TRBD1 on 5 matching bases. The CDR3 contains 13 residues. Germline CDR1 is LNHDA and CDR2 is SQIVND (reference sequence). Trimming removed 6 bases at V and 4 bases at J, with 10 bases between. In DNA form, the CDR3 reads TGTGCCAGTAGGGTGCAGGGAAATCAGCCCCAGCATTTT. Its protein product is CASRVQGNQPQHF.

This clone was observed a few times. This chain uses TRBV7-2 with TRBJ2-7; TRBD1 matches 9 bases. The V and J ends lost 5 bases and 6 bases, in that order; junction bases with no gene match: 8. Germline V gene data show CDR1 as SGHTA and CDR2 as FQGNSA. The CDR3 length is 14 residues. The CDR3 bases are TGTGCCAGCAGCCAGCGGGGACAGGGAAGCGAGCAGTACTTC. Translated, it gives CASSQRGQGSEQYF.

The J gene is TRBJ1-1, the V gene TRBV7-8; maybe TRBD1 (5 bases). Per germline, CDR1 SGHVS and CDR2 FQNEAQ. V lost 2 bases, J lost 2 bases, and 6 bases lay in between. The CDR3 is 13 residues long. The CDR3 loop reads CASSLTGNTEAFF. The CDR3 DNA reads as TGTGCCAGCAGCTTAACAGGTAACACTGAAGCTTTCTTT. The complete variable domain, with remaining parts taken from reference TRBV7-8 and TRBJ1-1, reads GAGVSQSPRYKVAKRGQDVALRCDPISGHVSLFWYQQALGQGPEFLTYFQNEAQLDKSGLPSDRFFAERPEGSVSTLKIQRTQQEDSAVYLCASSLTGNTEAFFGQGTRLTVV.

This sequence joins TRBV5-6 and TRBJ2-3; D possibly corresponds to TRBD2 (7 bases). The CDR3 runs to 16 residues. CDR1 and CDR2 from the germline V gene are SGHDT and YYEEEE. The ends were cut back, 0 bases at V and 2 bases at J, with 13 bases in the middle. CDR3 nucleotide sequence: TGTGCCAGCAGCTTGGTTGCGGGGGCCAACACAGATACGCAGTATTTT. Its protein is CASSLVAGANTDTQYF. The variable domain in full, with the rest retrieved from reference TRBV5-6 and TRBJ2-3, is DAGVTQSPTHLIKTRGQQVTLRCSPKSGHDTVSWYQQALGQGPQFIFQYYEEEERQRGNFPDRFSGHQFPNYSSELNVNALLLGDSALYLCASSLVAGANTDTQYFGPGTRLTVL.

The CDR3 DNA is TGTGCCAGCAGAGGGTTAGCGGGGGCTAGGGGAGATACGCAGTATTTT. This gives the protein CASRGLAGARGDTQYF. The chain combines TRBV5-5 with TRBJ2-3, with 9 nucleotides matching TRBD2. Germline-derived CDR1 and CDR2 are SGHKS and YYEKEE (reference sequence). V shed 5 bases, J shed 5 bases, and the junction held 12 bases outside the gene matches. The CDR3 totals 16 residues.

CDR3 sequence: CASSRQGAKDTQYF. CDR3 DNA: TGTGCCAGCTCACGACAGGGGGCGAAAGATACGCAGTATTTT. V usage is TRBV18 and J usage is TRBJ2-3; 10 bases fit TRBD1. Germline CDR1 and CDR2: KGHSH and LQKENI. The CDR3 extends over 14 amino acids. V gave up 4 bases and J gave up 5 bases; unmatched junction bases: 3.